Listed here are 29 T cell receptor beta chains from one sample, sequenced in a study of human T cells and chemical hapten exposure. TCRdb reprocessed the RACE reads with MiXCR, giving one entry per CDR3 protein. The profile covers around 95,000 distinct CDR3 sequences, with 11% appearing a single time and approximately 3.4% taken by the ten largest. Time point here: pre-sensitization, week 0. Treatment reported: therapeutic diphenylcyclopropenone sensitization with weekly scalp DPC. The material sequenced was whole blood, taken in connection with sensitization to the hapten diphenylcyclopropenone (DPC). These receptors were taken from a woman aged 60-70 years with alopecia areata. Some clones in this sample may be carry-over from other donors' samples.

The CDR3 sequence: CASSVGDSAQYF. CDR3 sequence (DNA): TGTGCCAGCAGCGTAGGGGACAGTGCGCAGTATTTT. This rearrangement joins TRBV9 to TRBJ2-3, with 7 bases aligning to TRBD1. There are 12 residues in the CDR3. Germline V gene lookup returns CDR1 SGDLS and CDR2 YYNGEE. Germline trimming cut 0 bases from V and 10 bases from J; bases unmatched to any gene: 2.

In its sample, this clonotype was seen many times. This CDR3 is CACDSSGGPYGYTF. CDR3 in DNA: TGTGCCTGCGACTCCTCAGGGGGACCCTATGGCTACACCTTC. V and J are TRBV30 and TRBJ1-2; 7 positions match TRBD1. CDR3 length equals 14 residues. V lost 6 bases and J lost 4; bases outside the gene matches: 11. CDR1 is GTSNPN, CDR2 SVGIG, per germline (reference sequence).

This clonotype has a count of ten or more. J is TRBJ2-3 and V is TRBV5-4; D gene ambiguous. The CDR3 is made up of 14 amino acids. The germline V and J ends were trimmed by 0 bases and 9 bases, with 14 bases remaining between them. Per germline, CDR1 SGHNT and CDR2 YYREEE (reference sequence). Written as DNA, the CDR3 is TGTGCCAGCAGCTTGGATGGCCCACGCGAGACGCAGTATTTT. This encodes CASSLDGPRETQYF.

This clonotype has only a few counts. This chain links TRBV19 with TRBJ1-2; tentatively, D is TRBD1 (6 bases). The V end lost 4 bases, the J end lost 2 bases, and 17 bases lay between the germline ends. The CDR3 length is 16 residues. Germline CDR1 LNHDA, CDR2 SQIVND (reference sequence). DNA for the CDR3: TGTGCCAGTAGTAGCGAAGACAGGAGCTTAAACTATGGCTACACCTTC. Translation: CASSSEDRSLNYGYTF.

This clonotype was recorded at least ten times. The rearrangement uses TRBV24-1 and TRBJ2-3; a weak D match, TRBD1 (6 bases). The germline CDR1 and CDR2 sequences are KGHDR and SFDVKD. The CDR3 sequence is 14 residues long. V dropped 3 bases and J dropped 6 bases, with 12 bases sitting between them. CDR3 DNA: TGTGCCACCAGTGATGGGCCAGGGGTCGATACGCAGTATTTT. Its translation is CATSDGPGVDTQYF.

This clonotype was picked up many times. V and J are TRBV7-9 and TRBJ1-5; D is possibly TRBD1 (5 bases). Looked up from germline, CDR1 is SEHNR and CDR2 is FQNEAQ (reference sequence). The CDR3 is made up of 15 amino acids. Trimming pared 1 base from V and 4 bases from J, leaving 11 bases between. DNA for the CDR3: TGTGCCAGCAGCTTAGTAGGGACCGGGAATCAGCCCCAGCATTTT. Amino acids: CASSLVGTGNQPQHF. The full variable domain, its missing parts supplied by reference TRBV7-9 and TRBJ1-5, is DTGVSQNPRHKITKRGQNVTFRCDPISEHNRLYWYRQTLGQGPEFLTYFQNEAQLEKSRLLSDRFSAERPKGSFSTLEIQRTEQGDSAMYLCASSLVGTGNQPQHFGDGTRLSIL.

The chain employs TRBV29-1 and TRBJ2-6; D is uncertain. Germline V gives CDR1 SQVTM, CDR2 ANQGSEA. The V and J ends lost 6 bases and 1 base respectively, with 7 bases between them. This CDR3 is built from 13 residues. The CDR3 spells CSVIRSGANVLTF. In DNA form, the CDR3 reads TGCAGCGTCATAAGATCTGGGGCCAACGTCCTGACTTTC.

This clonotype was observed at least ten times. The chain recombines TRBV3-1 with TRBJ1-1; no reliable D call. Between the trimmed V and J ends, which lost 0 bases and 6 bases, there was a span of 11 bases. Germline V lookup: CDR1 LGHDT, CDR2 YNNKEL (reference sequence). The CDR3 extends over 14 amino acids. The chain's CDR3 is CASSQDRGMSEAFF. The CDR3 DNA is TGTGCCAGCAGCCAAGATAGAGGGATGTCTGAAGCTTTCTTT.

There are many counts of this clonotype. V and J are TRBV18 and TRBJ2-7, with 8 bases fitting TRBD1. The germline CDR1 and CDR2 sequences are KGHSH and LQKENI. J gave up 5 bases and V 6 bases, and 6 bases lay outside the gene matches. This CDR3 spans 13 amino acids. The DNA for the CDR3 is TGTGCCAGCTCTCCGATGGACAGGGACGAGCAGTACTTC. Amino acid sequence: CASSPMDRDEQYF.

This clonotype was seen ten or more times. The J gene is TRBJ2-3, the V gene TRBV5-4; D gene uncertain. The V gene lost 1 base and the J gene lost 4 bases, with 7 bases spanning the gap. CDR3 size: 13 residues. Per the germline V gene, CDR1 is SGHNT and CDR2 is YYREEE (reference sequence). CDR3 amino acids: CASSLTTPDTQYF. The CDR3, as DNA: TGTGCCAGCAGCTTGACTACCCCAGATACGCAGTATTTT. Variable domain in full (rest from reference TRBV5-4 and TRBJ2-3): ETGVTQSPTHLIKTRGQQVTLRCSSQSGHNTVSWYQQALGQGPQFIFQYYREEENGRGNFPPRFSGLQFPNYSSELNVNALELDDSALYLCASSLTTPDTQYFGPGTRLTVL.

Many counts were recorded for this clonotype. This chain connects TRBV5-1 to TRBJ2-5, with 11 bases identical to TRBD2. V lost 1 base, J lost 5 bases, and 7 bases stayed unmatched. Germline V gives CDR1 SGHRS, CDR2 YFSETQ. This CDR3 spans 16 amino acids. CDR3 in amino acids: CASSLLAGGRQETQYF. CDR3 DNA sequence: TGCGCCAGCAGCTTGTTAGCGGGGGGGCGCCAGGAGACCCAGTACTTC.

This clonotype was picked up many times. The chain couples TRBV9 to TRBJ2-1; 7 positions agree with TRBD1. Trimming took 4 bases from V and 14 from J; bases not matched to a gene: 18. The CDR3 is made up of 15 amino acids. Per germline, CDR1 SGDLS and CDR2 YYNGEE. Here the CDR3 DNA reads TGTGCCAGCAGCCCCCCGACCGGGACAGCCGCCTCGGAGTTCTTC. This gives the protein CASSPPTGTAASEFF.

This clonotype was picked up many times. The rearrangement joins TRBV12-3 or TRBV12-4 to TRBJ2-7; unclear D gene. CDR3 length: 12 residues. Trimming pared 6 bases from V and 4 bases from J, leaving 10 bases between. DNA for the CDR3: TGTGCCAGCAGAGGTGGCCTATACGAGCAGTACTTC. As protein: CASRGGLYEQYF.

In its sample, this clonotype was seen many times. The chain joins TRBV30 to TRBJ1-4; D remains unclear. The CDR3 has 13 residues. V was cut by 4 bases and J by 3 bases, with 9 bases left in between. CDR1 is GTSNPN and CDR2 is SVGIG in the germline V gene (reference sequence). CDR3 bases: TGTGCCTGGACCGTATTCTCTAATGAAAAACTGTTTTTT. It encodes CAWTVFSNEKLFF. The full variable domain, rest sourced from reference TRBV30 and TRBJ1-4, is SQTIHQWPATLVQPVGSPLSLECTVEGTSNPNLYWYRQAAGRGLQLLFYSVGIGQISSEVPQNLSASRPQDRQFILSSKKLLLSDSGFYLCAWTVFSNEKLFFGSGTQLSVL.

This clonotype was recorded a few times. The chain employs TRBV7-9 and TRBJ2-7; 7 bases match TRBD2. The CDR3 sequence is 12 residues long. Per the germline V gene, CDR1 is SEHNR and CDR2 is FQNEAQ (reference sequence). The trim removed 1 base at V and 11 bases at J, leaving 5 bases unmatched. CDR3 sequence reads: CASSLVGGEEYF. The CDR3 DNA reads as TGTGCCAGCAGCTTAGTGGGAGGGGAAGAGTACTTC.

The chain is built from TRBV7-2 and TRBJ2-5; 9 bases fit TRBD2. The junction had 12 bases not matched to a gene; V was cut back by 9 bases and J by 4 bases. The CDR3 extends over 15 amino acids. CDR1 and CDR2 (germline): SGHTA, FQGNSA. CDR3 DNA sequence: TGTGCCAGGAGCAGAGGCGGGGGGGCCGTAGAGACCCAGTACTTC. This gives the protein CARSRGGGAVETQYF.

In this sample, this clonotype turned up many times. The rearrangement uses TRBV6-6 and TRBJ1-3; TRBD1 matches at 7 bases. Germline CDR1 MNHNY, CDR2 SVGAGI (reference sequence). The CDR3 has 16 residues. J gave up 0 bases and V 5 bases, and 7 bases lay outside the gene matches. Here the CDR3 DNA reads TGTGCCAGCAGTGGGAGGGACAGTCACTCTGGAAACACCATATATTTT. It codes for CASSGRDSHSGNTIYF.

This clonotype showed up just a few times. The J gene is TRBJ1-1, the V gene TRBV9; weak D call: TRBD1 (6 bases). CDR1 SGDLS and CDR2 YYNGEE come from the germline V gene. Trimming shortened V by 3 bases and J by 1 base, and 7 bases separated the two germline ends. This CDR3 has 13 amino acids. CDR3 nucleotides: TGTGCCAGCAGCGGACAGGCGAACACTGAAGCTTTCTTT. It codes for CASSGQANTEAFF.

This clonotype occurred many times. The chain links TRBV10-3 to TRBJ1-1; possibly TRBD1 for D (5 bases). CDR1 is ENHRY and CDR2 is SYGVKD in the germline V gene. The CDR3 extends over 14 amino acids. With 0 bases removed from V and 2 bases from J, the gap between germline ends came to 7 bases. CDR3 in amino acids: CAISESQANTEAFF. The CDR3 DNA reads TGTGCCATCAGTGAGTCACAGGCCAACACTGAAGCTTTCTTT.

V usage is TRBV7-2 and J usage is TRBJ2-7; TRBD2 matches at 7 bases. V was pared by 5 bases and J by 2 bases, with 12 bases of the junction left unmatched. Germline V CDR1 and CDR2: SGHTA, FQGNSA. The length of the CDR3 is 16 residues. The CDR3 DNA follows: TGTGCCAGCAGCCCCGCCCCTGGGCGGGGGACCTACGAGCAGTACTTC. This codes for CASSPAPGRGTYEQYF.

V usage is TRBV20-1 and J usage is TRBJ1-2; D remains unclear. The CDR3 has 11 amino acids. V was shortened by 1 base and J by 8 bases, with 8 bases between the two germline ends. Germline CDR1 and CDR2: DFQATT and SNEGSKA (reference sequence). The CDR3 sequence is CSARVRRGYTF. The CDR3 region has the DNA TGCAGTGCTAGAGTTAGAAGGGGCTACACCTTC.

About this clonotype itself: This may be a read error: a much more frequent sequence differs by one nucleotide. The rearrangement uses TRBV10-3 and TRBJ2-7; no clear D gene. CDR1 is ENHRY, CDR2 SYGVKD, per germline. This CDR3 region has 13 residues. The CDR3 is CATSFGLSYELYF. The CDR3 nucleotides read TGTGCCACCTCCTTTGGGCTGTCCTACGAGCTGTACTTC.

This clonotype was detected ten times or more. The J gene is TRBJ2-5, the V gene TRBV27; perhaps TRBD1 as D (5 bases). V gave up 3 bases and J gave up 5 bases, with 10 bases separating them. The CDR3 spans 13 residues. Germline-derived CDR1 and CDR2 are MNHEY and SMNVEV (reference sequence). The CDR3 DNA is TGTGCCAGCAGTTTTCTGGGGCCCGAGACCCAGTACTTC. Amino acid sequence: CASSFLGPETQYF.

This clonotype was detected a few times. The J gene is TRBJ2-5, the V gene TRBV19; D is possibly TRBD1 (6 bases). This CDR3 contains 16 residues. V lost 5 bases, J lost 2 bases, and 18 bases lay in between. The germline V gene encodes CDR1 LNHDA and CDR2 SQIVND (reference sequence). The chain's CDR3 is CASSLGPTGSQETQYF. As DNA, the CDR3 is TGTGCCAGTAGTTTGGGACCCACAGGGTCTCAAGAGACCCAGTACTTC. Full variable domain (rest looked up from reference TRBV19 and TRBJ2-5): DGGITQSPKYLFRKEGQNVTLSCEQNLNHDAMYWYRQDPGQGLRLIYYSQIVNDFQKGDIAEGYSVSREKKESFPLTVTSAQKNPTAFYLCASSLGPTGSQETQYFGPGTRLLVL.

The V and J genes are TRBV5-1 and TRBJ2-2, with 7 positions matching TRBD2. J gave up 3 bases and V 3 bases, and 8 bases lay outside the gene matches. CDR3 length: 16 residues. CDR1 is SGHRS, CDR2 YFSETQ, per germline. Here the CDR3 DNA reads TGCGCCAGCAGCTCCGAGGGTAGCGGGTACACCGGGGAGCTGTTTTTT. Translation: CASSSEGSGYTGELFF. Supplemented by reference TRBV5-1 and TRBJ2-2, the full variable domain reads KAGVTQTPRYLIKTRGQQVTLSCSPISGHRSVSWYQQTPGQGLQFLFEYFSETQRNKGNFPGRFSGRQFSNSRSEMNVSTLELGDSALYLCASSSEGSGYTGELFFGEGSRLTVL.

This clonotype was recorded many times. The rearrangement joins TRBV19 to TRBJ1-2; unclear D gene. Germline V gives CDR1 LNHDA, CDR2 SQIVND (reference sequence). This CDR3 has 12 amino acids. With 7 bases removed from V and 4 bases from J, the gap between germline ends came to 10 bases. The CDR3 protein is CASIQTGYGYTF. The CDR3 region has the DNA TGTGCCAGTATCCAAACTGGCTATGGCTACACCTTC.

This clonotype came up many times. This chain's CDR3 is CAIRRSQLYGYTF. CDR3 nucleotides: TGTGCCATCAGAAGGAGTCAGCTCTATGGCTACACCTTC. V usage is TRBV10-3 and J usage is TRBJ1-2, with D unclear. Germline CDR1 is ENHRY and CDR2 is SYGVKD. V was shortened by 6 bases and J by 4 bases, with 12 bases between the two germline ends. This CDR3 contains 13 residues.

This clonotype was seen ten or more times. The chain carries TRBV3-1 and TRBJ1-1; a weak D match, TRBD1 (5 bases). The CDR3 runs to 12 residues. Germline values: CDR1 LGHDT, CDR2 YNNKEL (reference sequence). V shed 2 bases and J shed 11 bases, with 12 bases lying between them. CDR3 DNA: TGTGCCAGCAGCCAACCAAGTGGGGCCGCTTTCTTT. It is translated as CASSQPSGAAFF.

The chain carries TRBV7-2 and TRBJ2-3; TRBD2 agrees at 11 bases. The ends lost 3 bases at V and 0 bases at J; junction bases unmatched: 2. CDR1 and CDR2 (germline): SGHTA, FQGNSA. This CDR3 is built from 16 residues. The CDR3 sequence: CASSLRLAGSTDTQYF. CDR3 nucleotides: TGTGCCAGCAGCTTGAGACTAGCGGGGAGCACAGATACGCAGTATTTT.